The clone carrying this T cell receptor beta chain has just a few counts. J gave up 5 bases and V 6 bases, and 1 base lay outside the gene matches. CDR1 MNHEY and CDR2 SMNVEV come from the germline V gene (reference sequence). The CDR3 length is 13 residues. Original handling: By means of reference gene primer amplification, nucleated cell counts were estimated. Profiling relied on immunoSEQ multiplex PCR, and the TCRdb table lists in-frame clones only, not all of them. The V and J calls and clone size were taken over from that table, and D and trimming were inferred from the DNA. The repertoire has about 250,000 clones, roughly 82% of them found once; the top ten carry approximately 4.5%. This specimen belongs to a study of blood T cell repertoires in COVID-19. Study overall: COVID-19 samples from acute and convalescent phases originated in the United States, Italy and Spain. Sample material is recorded as cDNA or gDNA derived from T cells, B-cell-depleted T cells, or PBMCs.

This TCR was sampled from a woman between 65 and 79 years old with acute or convalescent COVID-19. Specimen: peripheral blood. The gene calls are TRBV27 and TRBJ2-3; 11 nucleotides agree with TRBD1. CDR3 nucleotide sequence: TGTGCCAGCAGGGACAGGGGGCAAGATACGCAGTATTTT. It translates to CASRDRGQDTQYF.